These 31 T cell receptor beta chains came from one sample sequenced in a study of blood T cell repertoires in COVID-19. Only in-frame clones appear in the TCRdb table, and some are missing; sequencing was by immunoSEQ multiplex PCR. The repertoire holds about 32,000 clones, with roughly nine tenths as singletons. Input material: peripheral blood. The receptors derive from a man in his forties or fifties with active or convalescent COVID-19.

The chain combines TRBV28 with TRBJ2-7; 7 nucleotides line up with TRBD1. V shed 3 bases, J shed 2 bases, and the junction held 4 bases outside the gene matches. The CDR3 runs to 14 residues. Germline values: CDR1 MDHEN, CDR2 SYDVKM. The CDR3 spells CASSFAQGAYEQYF. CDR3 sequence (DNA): TGTGCCAGCAGTTTTGCCCAGGGGGCCTACGAGCAGTACTTC.

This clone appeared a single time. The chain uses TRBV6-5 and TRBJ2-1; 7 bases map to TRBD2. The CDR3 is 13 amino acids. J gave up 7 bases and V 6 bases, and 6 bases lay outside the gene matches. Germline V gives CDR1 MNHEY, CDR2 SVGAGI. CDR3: CASRPSGGNEQFF. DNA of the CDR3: TGTGCCAGCAGGCCGTCGGGGGGTAATGAGCAGTTCTTC.

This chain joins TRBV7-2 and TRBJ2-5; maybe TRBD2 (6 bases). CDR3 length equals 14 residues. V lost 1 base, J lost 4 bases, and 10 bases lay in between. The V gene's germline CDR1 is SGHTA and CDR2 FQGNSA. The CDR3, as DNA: TGTGCCAGCAGCTTAGAAGGGACTGGAGAGACCCAGTACTTC. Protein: CASSLEGTGETQYF.

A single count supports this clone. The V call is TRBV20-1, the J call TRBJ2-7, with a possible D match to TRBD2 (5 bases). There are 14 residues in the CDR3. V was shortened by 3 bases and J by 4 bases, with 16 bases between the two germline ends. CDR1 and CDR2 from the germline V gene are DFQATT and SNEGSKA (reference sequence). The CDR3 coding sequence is TGCAGTGCTAGTCTAATGGGAGTGCTATACGAGCAGTACTTC. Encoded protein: CSASLMGVLYEQYF.

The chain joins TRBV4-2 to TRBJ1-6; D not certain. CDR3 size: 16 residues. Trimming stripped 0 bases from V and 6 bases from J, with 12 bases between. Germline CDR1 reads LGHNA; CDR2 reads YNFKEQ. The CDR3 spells CASSQDLTGTNSPLHF. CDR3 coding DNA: TGTGCCAGCAGCCAAGATTTAACGGGTACTAATTCACCCCTCCACTTT.

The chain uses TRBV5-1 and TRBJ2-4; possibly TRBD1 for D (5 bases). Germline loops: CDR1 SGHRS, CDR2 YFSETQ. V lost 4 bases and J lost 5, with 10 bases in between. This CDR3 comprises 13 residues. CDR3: CASSQDIQNIQYF. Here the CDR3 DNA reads TGCGCCAGCAGCCAGGACATCCAAAACATTCAGTACTTC.

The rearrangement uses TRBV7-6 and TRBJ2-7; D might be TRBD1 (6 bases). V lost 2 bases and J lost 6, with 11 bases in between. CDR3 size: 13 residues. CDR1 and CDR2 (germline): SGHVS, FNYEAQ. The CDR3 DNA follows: TGTGCCAGCAGCTTAATATCAGGGGCCGAGCAGTACTTC. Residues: CASSLISGAEQYF.

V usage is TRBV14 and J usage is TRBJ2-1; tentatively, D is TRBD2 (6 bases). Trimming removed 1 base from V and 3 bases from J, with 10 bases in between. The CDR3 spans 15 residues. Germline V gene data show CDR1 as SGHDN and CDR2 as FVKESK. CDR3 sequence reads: CASSQGAGRYNEQFF. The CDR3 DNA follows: TGTGCCAGCAGCCAAGGAGCGGGTCGCTACAATGAGCAGTTCTTC.

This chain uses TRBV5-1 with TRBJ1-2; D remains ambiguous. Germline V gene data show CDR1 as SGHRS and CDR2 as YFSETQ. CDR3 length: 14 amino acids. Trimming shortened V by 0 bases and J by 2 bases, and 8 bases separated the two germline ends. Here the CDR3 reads CASSLEPENYGYTF. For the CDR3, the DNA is TGCGCCAGCAGCTTGGAACCAGAAAACTATGGCTACACCTTC.

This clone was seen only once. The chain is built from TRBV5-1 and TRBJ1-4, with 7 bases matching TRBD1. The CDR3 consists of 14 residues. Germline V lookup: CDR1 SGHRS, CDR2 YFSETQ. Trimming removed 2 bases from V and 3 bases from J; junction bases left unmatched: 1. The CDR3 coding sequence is TGCGCCAGCAGCTTACAGGGGTCTAATGAAAAACTGTTTTTT. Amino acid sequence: CASSLQGSNEKLFF.

CDR3 protein: CASSQDPLIKREVYNEQFF. In DNA, the CDR3 is TGTGCCAGCAGCCAAGATCCGCTGATAAAGCGGGAGGTCTACAATGAGCAGTTCTTC. V and J are TRBV3-1 (or the pseudogene TRBV3-2) and TRBJ2-1, with TRBD2 matching over 9 bases. V gave up 0 bases and J gave up 3 bases; unmatched junction bases: 12. This CDR3 contains 19 residues. Germline CDR1 and CDR2: LGHDT and YNNKEL (reference sequence).

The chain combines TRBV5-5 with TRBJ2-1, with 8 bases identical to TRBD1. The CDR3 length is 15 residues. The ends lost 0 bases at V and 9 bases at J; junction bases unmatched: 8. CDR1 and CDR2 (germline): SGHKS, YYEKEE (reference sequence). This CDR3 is CASSLARTGFGEQFF. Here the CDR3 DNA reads TGTGCCAGCAGCTTGGCCCGGACAGGGTTTGGTGAGCAGTTCTTC.

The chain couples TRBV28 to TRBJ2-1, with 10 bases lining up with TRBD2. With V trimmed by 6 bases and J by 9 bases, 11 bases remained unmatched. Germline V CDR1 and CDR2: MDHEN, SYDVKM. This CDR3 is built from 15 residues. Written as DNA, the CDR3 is TGTGCCAGCAGGACCCCCCTAGCGGGAGTGAGTGAGCAGTTCTTC. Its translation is CASRTPLAGVSEQFF.

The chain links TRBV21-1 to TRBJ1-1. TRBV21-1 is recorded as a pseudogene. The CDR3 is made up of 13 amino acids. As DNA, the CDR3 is TGTGCCAGCAGCAAAGGAGGGAACACTGAAGCTTTCTTT. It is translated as CASSKGGNTEAFF.

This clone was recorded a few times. CDR3 coding DNA: TGTGCCTGGAGTGGGGACCGAGGGGGGGCGAGTCAGCCCCAGCATTTT. Protein: CAWSGDRGGASQPQHF. The chain carries TRBV30 and TRBJ1-5; D might be TRBD1 (6 bases). The CDR3 has 16 residues. The germline V gene has CDR1 GTSNPN and CDR2 SVGIG (reference sequence). Trimming shortened V by 1 base and J by 6 bases, and 19 bases separated the two germline ends. Looking up the rest from reference TRBV30 and TRBJ1-5 gives the full variable domain: SQTIHQWPATLVQPVGSPLSLECTVEGTSNPNLYWYRQAAGRGLQLLFYSVGIGQISSEVPQNLSASRPQDRQFILSSKKLLLSDSGFYLCAWSGDRGGASQPQHFGDGTRLSIL.

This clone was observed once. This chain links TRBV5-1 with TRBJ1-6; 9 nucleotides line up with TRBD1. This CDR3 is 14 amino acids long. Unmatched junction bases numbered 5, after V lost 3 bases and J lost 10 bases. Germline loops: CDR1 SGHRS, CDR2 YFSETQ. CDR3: CASSSGQGRSPLHF. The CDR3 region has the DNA TGCGCCAGCAGCTCGGGACAGGGAAGGTCACCCCTCCACTTT.

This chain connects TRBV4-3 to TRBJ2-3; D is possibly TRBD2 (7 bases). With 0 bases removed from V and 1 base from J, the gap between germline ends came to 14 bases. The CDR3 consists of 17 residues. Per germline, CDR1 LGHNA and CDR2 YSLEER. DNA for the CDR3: TGCGCCAGCAGCCAAGAGCGGGGGCTGCTGGGCACAGATACGCAGTATTTT. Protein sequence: CASSQERGLLGTDTQYF.

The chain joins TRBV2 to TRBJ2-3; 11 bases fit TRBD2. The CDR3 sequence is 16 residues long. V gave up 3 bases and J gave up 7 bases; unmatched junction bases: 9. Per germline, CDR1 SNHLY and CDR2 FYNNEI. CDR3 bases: TGTGCCAGCAGTGAGGCTTTACTAGCGGGAGCTCATACGCAGTATTTT. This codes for CASSEALLAGAHTQYF.

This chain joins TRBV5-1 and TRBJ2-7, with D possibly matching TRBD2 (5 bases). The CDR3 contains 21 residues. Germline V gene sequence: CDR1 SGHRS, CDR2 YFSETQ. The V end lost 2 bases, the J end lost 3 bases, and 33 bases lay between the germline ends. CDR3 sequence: CASSFSRPSLRTWESVYEQYF. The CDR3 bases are TGCGCCAGCAGCTTCAGTCGGCCAAGTTTAAGGACCTGGGAGTCGGTCTACGAGCAGTACTTC.

CDR3 amino acids: CASSVTSGRTDTQYF. CDR3 nucleotide sequence: TGTGCCAGCAGCGTGACTAGCGGGAGAACAGATACGCAGTATTTT. This sequence joins TRBV7-2 and TRBJ2-3; 12 bases map to TRBD2. CDR1 is SGHTA and CDR2 is FQGNSA in the germline V gene. This CDR3 has 15 residues. V lost 5 bases, J lost 3 bases, and 3 bases stayed unmatched.

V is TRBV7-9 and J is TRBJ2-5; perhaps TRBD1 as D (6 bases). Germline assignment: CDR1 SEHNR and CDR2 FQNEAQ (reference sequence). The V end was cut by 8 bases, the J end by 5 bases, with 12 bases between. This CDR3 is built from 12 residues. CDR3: CASENRGETQYF. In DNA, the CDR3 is TGTGCCAGCGAAAATAGGGGGGAGACCCAGTACTTC.

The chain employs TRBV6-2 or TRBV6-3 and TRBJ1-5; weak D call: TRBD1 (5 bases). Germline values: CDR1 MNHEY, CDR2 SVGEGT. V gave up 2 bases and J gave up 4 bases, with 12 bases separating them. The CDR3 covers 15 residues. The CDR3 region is CASSYGWTPNQPQHF. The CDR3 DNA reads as TGTGCCAGCAGTTACGGTTGGACACCGAATCAGCCCCAGCATTTT.

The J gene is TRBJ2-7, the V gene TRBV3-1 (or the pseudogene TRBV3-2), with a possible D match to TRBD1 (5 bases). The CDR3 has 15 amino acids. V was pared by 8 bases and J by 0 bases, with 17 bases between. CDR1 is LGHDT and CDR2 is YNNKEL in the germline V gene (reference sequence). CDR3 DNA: TGTGCCAGCGGAAAGGGGTGGGCCGGCTCCTACGAGCAGTACTTC. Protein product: CASGKGWAGSYEQYF.

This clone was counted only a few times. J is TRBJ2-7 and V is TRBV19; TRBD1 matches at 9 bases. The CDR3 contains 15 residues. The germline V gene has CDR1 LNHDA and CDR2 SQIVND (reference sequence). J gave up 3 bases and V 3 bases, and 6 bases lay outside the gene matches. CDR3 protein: CASSIGTGMNYEQYF. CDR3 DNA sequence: TGTGCCAGTAGTATCGGGACAGGGATGAACTACGAGCAGTACTTC.

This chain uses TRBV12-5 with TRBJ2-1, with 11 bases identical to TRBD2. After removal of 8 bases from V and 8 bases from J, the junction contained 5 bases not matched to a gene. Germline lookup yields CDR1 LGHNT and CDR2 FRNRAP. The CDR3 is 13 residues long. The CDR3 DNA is TGTGCTAGTTCTACTAGCGGGAGTTATGAGCAGTTCTTC. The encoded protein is CASSTSGSYEQFF.

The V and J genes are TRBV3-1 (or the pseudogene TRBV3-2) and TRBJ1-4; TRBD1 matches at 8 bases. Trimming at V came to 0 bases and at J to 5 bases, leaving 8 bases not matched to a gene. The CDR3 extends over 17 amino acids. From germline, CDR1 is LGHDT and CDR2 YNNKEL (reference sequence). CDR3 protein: CASSQDGVQGANEKLFF. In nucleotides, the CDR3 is TGTGCCAGCAGCCAAGATGGCGTGCAGGGGGCGAATGAAAAACTGTTTTTT.

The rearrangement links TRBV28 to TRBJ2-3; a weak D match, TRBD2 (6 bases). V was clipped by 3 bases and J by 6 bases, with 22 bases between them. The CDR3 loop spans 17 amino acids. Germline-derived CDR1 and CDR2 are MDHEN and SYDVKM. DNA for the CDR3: TGTGCCAGCAGTTTGGGTTCCGGGACTGGCTACGTGGATACGCAGTATTTT. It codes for CASSLGSGTGYVDTQYF.

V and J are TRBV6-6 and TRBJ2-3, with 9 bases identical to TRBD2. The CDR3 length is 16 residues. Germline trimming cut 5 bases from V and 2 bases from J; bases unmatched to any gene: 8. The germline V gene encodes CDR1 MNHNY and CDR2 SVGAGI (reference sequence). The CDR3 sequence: CASSPGLAGFTDTQYF. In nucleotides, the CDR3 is TGTGCCAGCAGTCCGGGGCTAGCGGGATTCACAGATACGCAGTATTTT.

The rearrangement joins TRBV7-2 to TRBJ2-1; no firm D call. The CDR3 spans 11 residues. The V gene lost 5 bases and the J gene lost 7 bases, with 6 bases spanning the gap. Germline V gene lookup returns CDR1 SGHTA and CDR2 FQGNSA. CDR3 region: CASSPRNEQFF. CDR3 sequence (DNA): TGTGCCAGCAGCCCCCGTAATGAGCAGTTCTTC.

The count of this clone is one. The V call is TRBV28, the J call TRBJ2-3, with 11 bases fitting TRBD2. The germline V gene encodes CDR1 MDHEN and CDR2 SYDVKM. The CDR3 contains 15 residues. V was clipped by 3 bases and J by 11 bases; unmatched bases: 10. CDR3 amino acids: CASSLPGLAEMGQYF. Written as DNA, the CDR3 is TGTGCCAGCAGTTTGCCGGGACTAGCGGAAATGGGGCAGTATTTT.

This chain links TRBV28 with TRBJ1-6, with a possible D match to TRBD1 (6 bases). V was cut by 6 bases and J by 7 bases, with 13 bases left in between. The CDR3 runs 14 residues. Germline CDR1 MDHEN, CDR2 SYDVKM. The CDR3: CASRTGWSNSPLHF. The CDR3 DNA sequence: TGTGCCAGCAGGACAGGATGGAGCAATTCACCCCTCCACTTT.